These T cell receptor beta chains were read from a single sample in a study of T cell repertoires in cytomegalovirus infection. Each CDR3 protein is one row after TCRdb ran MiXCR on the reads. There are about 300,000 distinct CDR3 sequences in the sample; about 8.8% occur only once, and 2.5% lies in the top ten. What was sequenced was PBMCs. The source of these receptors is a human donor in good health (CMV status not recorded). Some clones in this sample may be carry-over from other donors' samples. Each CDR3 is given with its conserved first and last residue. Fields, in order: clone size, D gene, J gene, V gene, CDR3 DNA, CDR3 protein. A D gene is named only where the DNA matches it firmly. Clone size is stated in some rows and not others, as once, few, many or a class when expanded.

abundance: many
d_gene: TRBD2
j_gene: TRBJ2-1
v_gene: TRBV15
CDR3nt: TGTGCCACCAGCAGGCTAGGGAGGACTAGCGGGGGGCCCTGGCAGTTCTTC
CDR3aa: CATSRLGRTSGGPWQFF

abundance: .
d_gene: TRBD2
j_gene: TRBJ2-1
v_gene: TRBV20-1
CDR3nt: TGCAGTGCTAGAGATCGGGGGGGATCCTACAATGAGCAGTTCTTC
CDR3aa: CSARDRGGSYNEQFF

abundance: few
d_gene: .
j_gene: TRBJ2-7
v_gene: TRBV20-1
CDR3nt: TGCAGTGCTAGAGATGGGGGTGGTTCCTACGAGCAGTACTTC
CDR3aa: CSARDGGGSYEQYF

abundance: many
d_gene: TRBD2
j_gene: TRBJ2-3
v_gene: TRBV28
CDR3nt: TGTGCCAGCAGTTTAAGTCGGGAGGTCACAGATACGCAGTATTTT
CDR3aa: CASSLSREVTDTQYF

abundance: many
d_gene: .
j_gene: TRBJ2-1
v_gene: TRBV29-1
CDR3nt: TGCAGCGTTGAAAAATTTCCCGGGCAGGGGCAAATCTACAATGAGCAGTTCTTC
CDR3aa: CSVEKFPGQGQIYNEQFF

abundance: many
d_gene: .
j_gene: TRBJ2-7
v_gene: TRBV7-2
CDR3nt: TGTGCCAGCAGCTTAGGGCAGGGAGAGGTCTACGAGCAGTACTTC
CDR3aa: CASSLGQGEVYEQYF

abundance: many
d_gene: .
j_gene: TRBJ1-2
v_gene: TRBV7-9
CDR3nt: TGTGCCAGCAGCCCAAGATGGGGATATGGCTACACCTTC
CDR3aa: CASSPRWGYGYTF

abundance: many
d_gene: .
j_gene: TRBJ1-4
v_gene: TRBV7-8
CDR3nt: TGTGCCAGCAGCTTAGCCCTGGCGGCGGCGAATGAAAAACTGTTTTTT
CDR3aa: CASSLALAAANEKLFF

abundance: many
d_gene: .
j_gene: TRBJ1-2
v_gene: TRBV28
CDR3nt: TGTGCCAGCAGTTCGTACCGGGATCTCTATGGCTACACCTTC
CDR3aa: CASSSYRDLYGYTF

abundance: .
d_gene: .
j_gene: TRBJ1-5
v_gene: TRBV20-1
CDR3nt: TGCAGTGCTAGCCGCGAGCCGCAGCCGCCCCAGCATTTT
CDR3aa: CSASREPQPPQHF

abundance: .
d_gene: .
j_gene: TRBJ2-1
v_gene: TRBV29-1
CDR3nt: TGCAGCGTTGAAATGGATTCCTACAATGAGCAGTTCTTC
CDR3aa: CSVEMDSYNEQFF

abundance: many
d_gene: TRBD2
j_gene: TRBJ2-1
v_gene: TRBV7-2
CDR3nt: TGTGCCAGCAGCTTGGCCCCCCTCGTTGGGGGGGGGAACAATGAGCAGTTCTTC
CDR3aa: CASSLAPLVGGGNNEQFF

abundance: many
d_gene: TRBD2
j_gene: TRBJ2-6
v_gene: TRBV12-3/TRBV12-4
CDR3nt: TGTGCCAGCAGTCCCCGGGGACTAGCGGGGGGCAACTCTGGGGCCAACGTCCTGACTTTC
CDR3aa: CASSPRGLAGGNSGANVLTF

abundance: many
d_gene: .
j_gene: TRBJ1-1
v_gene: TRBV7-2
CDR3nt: TGTGCCAGCAGCTTAGGAGGGTCGGGGTTTGGGGGCACTGAAGCTTTCTTT
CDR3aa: CASSLGGSGFGGTEAFF

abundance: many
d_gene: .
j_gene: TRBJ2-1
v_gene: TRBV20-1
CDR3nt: TGCAGTGCTAGAGACAGGGTTGACTACAATGAGCAGTTCTTC
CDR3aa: CSARDRVDYNEQFF

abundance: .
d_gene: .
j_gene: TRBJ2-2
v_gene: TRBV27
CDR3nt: TGTGCCAGCAGCCTGGCCCTGTCGACCACCCTGGGGGAGCTGTTTTTT
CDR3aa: CASSLALSTTLGELFF

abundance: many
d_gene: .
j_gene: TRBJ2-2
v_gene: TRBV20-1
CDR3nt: TGCAGTGCTAGAGATGCAGGACAGAACACCGGGGAGCTGTTTTTT
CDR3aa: CSARDAGQNTGELFF

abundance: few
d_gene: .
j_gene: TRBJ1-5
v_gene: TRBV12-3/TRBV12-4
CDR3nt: TGTGCCAGCAGTTTCGGGGTGAGTCAGCCCCAGCATTTT
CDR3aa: CASSFGVSQPQHF

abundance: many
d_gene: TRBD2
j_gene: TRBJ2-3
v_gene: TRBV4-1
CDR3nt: TGCGCCAGCAGCCCCTGGACTAGCGGGGGGGCCTCGGATACGCAGTATTTT
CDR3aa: CASSPWTSGGASDTQYF

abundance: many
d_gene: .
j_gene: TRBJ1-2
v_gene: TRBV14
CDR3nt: TGTGCCAGCAGCCAGGGACCCCCCGGCCATGGCTACACCTTC
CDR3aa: CASSQGPPGHGYTF

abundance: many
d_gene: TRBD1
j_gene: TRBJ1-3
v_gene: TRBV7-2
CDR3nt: TGTGCCAGCAGCCGACAGGGGGACTCTGGAAACACCATATATTTT
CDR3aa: CASSRQGDSGNTIYF

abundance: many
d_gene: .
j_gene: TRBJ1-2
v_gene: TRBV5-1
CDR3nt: TGCGCCAGCAGCTTGGAGCCGCCGTACTATGGCTACACCTTC
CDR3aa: CASSLEPPYYGYTF

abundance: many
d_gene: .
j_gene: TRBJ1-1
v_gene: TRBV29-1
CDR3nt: TGCAGCTTCCGTGTTGGGCCCACTGAAGCTTTCTTT
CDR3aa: CSFRVGPTEAFF

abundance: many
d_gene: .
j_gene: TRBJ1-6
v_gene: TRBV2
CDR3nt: TGTGCCAGCAGTGAAGCGACTAATTCACCCCTCCACTTT
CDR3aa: CASSEATNSPLHF

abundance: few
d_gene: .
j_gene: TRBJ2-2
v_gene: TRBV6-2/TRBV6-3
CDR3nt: TGTGCCAGCCTCACTCCGGGACACTTCACCGGGGAGCTGTTTTTT
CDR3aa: CASLTPGHFTGELFF

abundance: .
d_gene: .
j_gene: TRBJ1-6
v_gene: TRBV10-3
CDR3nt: TGTGCCATCAGTGAGAGGTGGGACTCACCCCTCCACTTT
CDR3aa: CAISERWDSPLHF

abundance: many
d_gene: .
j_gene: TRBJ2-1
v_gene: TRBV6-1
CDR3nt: TGTGCCAGCAGTGGAACTAGTAACAATGAGCAGTTCTTC
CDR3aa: CASSGTSNNEQFF

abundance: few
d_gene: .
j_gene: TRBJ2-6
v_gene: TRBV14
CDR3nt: TGTGCCAGCAGCCAAGTGTCCAAGGGGGGCTCTGGGGCCAACGTCCTGACTTTC
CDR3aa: CASSQVSKGGSGANVLTF

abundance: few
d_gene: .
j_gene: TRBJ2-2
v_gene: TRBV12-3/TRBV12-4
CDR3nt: TGTGCCAGCAACCCCAGCCAGTCGTCTGCCGGGGAGCTGTTTTTT
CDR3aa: CASNPSQSSAGELFF

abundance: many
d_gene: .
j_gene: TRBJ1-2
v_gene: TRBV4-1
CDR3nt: TGCGCCAGCAGCTCCAACCTACAGGAATACTATGGCTACACCTTC
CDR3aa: CASSSNLQEYYGYTF

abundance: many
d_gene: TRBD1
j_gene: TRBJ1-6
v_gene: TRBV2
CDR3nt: TGTGCCGGACAACCGGGACAGGGCATAATGGCACCCCTCCACTTT
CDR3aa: CAGQPGQGIMAPLHF

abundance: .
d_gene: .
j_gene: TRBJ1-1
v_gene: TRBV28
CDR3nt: TGTGCCAGCACTTTAGGGGGAGGTTCCCCTGAAGCTTTCTTT
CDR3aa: CASTLGGGSPEAFF

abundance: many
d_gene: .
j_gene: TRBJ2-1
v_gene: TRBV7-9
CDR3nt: TGTGCCAGCAGCCACCTATTAAGCTCCTACAATGAGCAGTTCTTC
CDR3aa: CASSHLLSSYNEQFF

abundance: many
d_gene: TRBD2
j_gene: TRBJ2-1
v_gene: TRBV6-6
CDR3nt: TGTGCCAGCAGTTTCCAACTAGCGGGGGGGGGGAATGAGCAGTTCTTC
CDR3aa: CASSFQLAGGGNEQFF

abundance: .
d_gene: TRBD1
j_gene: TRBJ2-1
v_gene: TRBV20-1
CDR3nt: TGCAGTGCTAGGGGGACAGGCCCTTACAATGAGCAGTTCTTC
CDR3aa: CSARGTGPYNEQFF

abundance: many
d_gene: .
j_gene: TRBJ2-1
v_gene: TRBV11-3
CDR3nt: TGTGCCAGCAGCTTAATGGGGGGCGCGGTCCAGTTCTTC
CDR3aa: CASSLMGGAVQFF

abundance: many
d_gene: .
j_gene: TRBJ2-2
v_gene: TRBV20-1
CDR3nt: TGCAGTGCTACAGGGGCTTTAGGCACCGGGGAGCTGTTTTTT
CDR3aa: CSATGALGTGELFF

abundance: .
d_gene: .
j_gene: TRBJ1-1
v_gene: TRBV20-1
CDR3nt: TGCAGTGCTAGAGGCGGGGGGGATATAGCGAACACTGAAGCTTTCTTT
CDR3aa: CSARGGGDIANTEAFF

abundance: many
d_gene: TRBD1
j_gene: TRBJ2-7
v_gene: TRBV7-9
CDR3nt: TGTGCCAGCAGTCGCGTTGGGACAGGGGGCTACGAGCAGTACTTC
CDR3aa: CASSRVGTGGYEQYF

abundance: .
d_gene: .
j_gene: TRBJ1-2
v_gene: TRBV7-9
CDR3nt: TGTGCCAGCAGCCTCGAGGGTGCCCGCTACACCTTC
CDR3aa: CASSLEGARYTF

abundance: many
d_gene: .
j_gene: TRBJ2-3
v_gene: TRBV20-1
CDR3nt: TGCAGTGCTAGAGATGGGGGGAGCACAGATACGCAGTATTTT
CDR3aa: CSARDGGSTDTQYF

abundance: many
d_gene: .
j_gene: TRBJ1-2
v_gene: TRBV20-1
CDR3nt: TGCAGTGCTTACCCAACCCGTTCCGCCACCTTC
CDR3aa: CSAYPTRSATF

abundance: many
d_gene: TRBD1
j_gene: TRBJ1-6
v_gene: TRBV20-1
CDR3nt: TGCAGTGCTAGCGACCTGACAGGGAGGCATTCACCCCTCCACTTT
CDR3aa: CSASDLTGRHSPLHF

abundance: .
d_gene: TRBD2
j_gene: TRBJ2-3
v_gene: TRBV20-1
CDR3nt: TGCAGTGCTAGAGCTCAGCGGGGGGGCCCAGATACGCAGTATTTT
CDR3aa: CSARAQRGGPDTQYF

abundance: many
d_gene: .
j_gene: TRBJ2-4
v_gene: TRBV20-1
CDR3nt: TGCAGTGCTAGAGATGGGTACGGGCTAGCCAAAAACATTCAGTACTTC
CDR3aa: CSARDGYGLAKNIQYF

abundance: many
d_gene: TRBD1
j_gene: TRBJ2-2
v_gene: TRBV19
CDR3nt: TGTGCCAGTAGTATCTACAGGGGTAGCGCGAACACCGGGGAGCTGTTTTTT
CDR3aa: CASSIYRGSANTGELFF

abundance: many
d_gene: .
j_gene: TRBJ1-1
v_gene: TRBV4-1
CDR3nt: TGCGCCAGCAGCCAAGACGATGGGGCGGGGAACACTGAAGCTTTCTTT
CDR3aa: CASSQDDGAGNTEAFF

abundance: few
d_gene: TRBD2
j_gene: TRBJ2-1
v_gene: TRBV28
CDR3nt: TGTGCCAGCAGTTCCCGGCCGGGGGGCAATGAGCAGTTCTTC
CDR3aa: CASSSRPGGNEQFF

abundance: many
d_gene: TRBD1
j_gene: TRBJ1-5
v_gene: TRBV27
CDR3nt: TGTGCCAGCAGTGGAGGGACAGGGATCGGGTCTCAGCCCCAGCATTTT
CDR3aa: CASSGGTGIGSQPQHF

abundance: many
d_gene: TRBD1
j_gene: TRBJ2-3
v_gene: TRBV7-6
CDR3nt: TGTGCCAGCAGTCGGACAGGGGCTCTAGCAGATACGCAGTATTTT
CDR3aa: CASSRTGALADTQYF

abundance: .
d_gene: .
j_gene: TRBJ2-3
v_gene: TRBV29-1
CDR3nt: TGCAGCGTTGACGGCAGGCGGGGAGATACGCAGTATTTT
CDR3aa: CSVDGRRGDTQYF

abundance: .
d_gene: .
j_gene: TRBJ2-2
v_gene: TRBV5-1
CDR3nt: TGCGCCAGCAGCCCGGGTTACACCGGGGAGCTGTTTTTT
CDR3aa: CASSPGYTGELFF

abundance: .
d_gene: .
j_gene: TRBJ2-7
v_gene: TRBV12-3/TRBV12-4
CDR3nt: TGTGCCAGCAGTCCGGAGGGAATAAGCTCCTACGAGCAGTACTTC
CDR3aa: CASSPEGISSYEQYF

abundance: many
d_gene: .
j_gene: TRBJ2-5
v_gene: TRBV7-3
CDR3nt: TGTGCCAGCAGCTTACGAGGGGGGCCCGCAGAGACCCAGTACTTC
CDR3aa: CASSLRGGPAETQYF

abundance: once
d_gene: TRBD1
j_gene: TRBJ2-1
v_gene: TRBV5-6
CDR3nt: TGTGCCAGCAGCGCCGGGACAGGGTTCTCCTACAATGAGCAGTTCTTC
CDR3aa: CASSAGTGFSYNEQFF